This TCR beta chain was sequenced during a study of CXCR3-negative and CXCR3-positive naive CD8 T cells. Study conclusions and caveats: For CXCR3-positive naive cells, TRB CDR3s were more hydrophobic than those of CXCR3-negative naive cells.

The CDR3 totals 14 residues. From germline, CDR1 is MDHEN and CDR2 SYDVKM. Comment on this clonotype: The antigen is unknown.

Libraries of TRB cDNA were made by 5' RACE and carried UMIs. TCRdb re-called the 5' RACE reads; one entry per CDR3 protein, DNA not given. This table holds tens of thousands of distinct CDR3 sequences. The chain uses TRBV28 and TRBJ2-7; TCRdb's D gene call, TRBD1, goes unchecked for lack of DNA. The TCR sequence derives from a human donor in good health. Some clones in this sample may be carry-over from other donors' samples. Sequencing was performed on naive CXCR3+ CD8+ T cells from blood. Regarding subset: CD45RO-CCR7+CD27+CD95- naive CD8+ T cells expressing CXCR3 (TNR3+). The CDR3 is CASSLGDRTYEQYF.